This T cell receptor (beta chain) emerged from a study of T cells in Graves' hyperthyroidism and ophthalmopathy. Using RNA transcripts as the source, TCR beta CDR3 regions were amplified. With the HTBI primer set, the TCR CDR3 went through a first round of RT-PCR. TCRdb processed the multiplex PCR reads anew with MiXCR; each CDR3 protein has one entry. The data contain under 400,000 distinct CDR3 sequences, about 15% of them singletons. An approximately 9.4 ml volume of fresh peripheral blood provided the PBMCs. This clonotype was seen many times. Its antigen is not known. Whole-study findings and limits: Through a model of 13 V-J features, ophthalmopathy was separated from stable hyperthyroidism.

This CDR3 spans 14 amino acids. V was pared by 5 bases and J by 1 base, with 11 bases between. This sequence joins TRBV12-3 or TRBV12-4 and TRBJ1-1; D unresolved. Sequencing input: blood. The sequence derives from a woman younger than 30 with Graves' hyperthyroidism that later progressed to Graves' ophthalmopathy. The CDR3 DNA is TGTGCCAGCAGTCCCTCCCCCAGGAACACTGAAGCTTTCTTT. This sequence encodes CASSPSPRNTEAFF.